The T cell receptor beta chain under discussion was sequenced for a study of breast tumors, draining lymph nodes, adjacent tissues. Axillary draining lymph nodes of breast cancer patients supplied the node samples. This clonotype was seen repeatedly, ten times or more. TCRdb fed the multiplex PCR reads into MiXCR, producing one record per CDR3 protein. The sample has some 120,000 distinct CDR3 sequences, 15% to 20% seen once. This TCR derives from a female donor with breast cancer. Some clones in this sample may be carry-over from other donors' samples. The sequenced sample consisted of axillary lymph node tissue.

CDR3 in DNA: TGCGCCAGCAGCTTTGAGGGGGCGTCAGATACGCAGTATTTT. Protein sequence: CASSFEGASDTQYF. The chain couples TRBV5-1 to TRBJ2-3, with 7 nucleotides matching TRBD1. CDR3 length equals 14 residues. Germline assignment: CDR1 SGHRS and CDR2 YFSETQ. V trimming: 2 bases; J trimming: 4 bases; junction bases outside the gene matches: 4.